A selection of T cell receptor beta chains follows, all from one sample in a study of blood T cell repertoires in COVID-19. TCRdb keeps only in-frame clones here, not all; method: immunoSEQ multiplex PCR. The sample contains about 230,000 clones, roughly 91% of which appear only once. Specimen: PBMCs or T cells enriched from blood (not recorded which). The receptors stem from a woman in her 30s with acute COVID-19. CDR3s include the opening cysteine and the closing phenylalanine or tryptophan. D genes are given only for firm matches. Size is stated for part of the rows, as once, few or many counts, or as a class when the clone is expanded.

j_call clone_size d_call v_call cdr3_aa cdr3_nt
TRBJ2-1 - TRBD2 TRBV29-1 CSPYRGSGGVLGEQFF TGCAGCCCCTACAGGGGCAGCGGGGGGGTGCTGGGAGAGCAGTTCTTC
TRBJ1-5 once - TRBV28 CASSLEEPQHF TGTGCCAGCAGTTTAGAGGAGCCCCAGCATTTT
TRBJ2-1 few TRBD2 TRBV4-1 CASSQVGPGGSYNEQFF TGCGCCAGCAGCCAAGTCGGCCCGGGGGGATCCTACAATGAGCAGTTCTTC
TRBJ2-2 - - TRBV12-5 CASGFEHTGELFF TGTGCTAGTGGTTTCGAGCACACCGGGGAGCTGTTTTTT
TRBJ2-7 - - TRBV4-1 CASSQYRDGSYEQYF TGCGCCAGCAGCCAATACAGGGACGGCTCCTACGAGCAGTACTTC
TRBJ2-2 once TRBD2 TRBV28 CASSLGGLDAGELFF TGTGCCAGCAGTTTAGGGGGACTAGACGCCGGGGAGCTGTTTTTT
TRBJ2-2 - - TRBV6-5 CASSLTSATTGELFF TGTGCCAGCAGTTTGACTAGTGCAACCACCGGGGAGCTGTTTTTT
TRBJ1-6 - - TRBV19 CASSILQNSPLHF TGTGCCAGTAGTATCCTACAGAATTCACCCCTCCACTTT
TRBJ1-4 - - TRBV9 CASSVEGGSYNEKLFF TGTGCCAGCAGCGTAGAAGGCGGCAGCTATAATGAAAAACTGTTTTTT
TRBJ1-6 - - TRBV30 CAWSPTENSPLHF TGTGCCTGGAGTCCCACTGAGAATTCACCCCTCCACTTT
TRBJ2-7 - - TRBV5-1 CASSEDLFYEQYF TGCGCCAGCAGCGAGGACTTATTTTACGAGCAGTACTTC
TRBJ2-2 - TRBD2 TRBV15 CATSPLGGYASTGELFF TGTGCCACCAGCCCCTTGGGGGGGTATGCGAGCACCGGGGAGCTGTTTTTT
TRBJ1-1 - - TRBV12-3/TRBV12-4 CASSWDWGEAFF TGTGCCAGCAGTTGGGACTGGGGTGAAGCTTTCTTT
TRBJ2-4 - TRBD2 TRBV28 CASLLRGVKNIQYF TGTGCCAGCCTGTTGCGGGGGGTAAAAAACATTCAGTACTTC
TRBJ2-5 - - TRBV18 CASSPAGETQYF TGTGCCAGCTCACCAGCAGGAGAGACCCAGTACTTC
TRBJ1-6 - - TRBV28 CASSLGYNSPLHF TGTGCCAGCAGCCTCGGTTATAATTCACCCCTCCACTTT
TRBJ1-6 once - TRBV9 CASRGQGKGGRNSPLHF TGTGCCAGCAGGGGCCAGGGGAAGGGAGGGCGGAATTCACCCCTCCACTTT
TRBJ1-2 - - TRBV4-3 CASSQGRHYGYTF TGCGCCAGCAGCCAGGGGCGGCACTATGGCTACACCTTC
TRBJ2-2 - - TRBV24-1 CATSDLRGTSTGELFF TGTGCCACCAGTGATTTGAGGGGGACGTCCACCGGGGAGCTGTTTTTT
TRBJ2-3 - - TRBV6-5 CASRRAETRGDTQYF TGTGCCAGCAGGCGAGCGGAAACCCGGGGAGATACGCAGTATTTT
TRBJ2-5 - TRBD1 TRBV19 CASSRTGVETQYF TGTGCCAGTTCCCGGACAGGGGTTGAGACCCAGTACTTC
TRBJ2-7 - - TRBV9 CASSLLGGSEQYF TGTGCCAGCAGCCTCCTCGGGGGTTCCGAGCAGTACTTC
TRBJ2-5 - TRBD2 TRBV20-1 CSASAPRGGSQETQYF TGCAGTGCTAGTGCCCCCCGGGGGGGCTCCCAAGAGACCCAGTACTTC
TRBJ2-3 - TRBD2 TRBV20-1 CSASDSGGAWDTQYF TGCAGTGCTAGTGATAGCGGGGGGGCCTGGGATACGCAGTATTTT
TRBJ2-3 - TRBD2 TRBV29-1 CSGALAGGPRAQYF TGCAGCGGGGCCTTGGCGGGGGGGCCCCGGGCGCAGTATTTT
TRBJ1-2 - - TRBV29-1 CSVLGGLGYGYTF TGCAGCGTCCTTGGAGGGCTAGGCTATGGCTACACCTTC
TRBJ1-5 - - TRBV7-6 CASSLERHGNQPQHF TGTGCCAGCAGCTTAGAGAGACATGGCAATCAGCCCCAGCATTTT